This TCR beta chain emerged from a study of CD8+ T cells in alopecia areata. The treatment is: oral pan-JAK inhibitor, 5-10 mg twice daily. Peripheral blood, together with lesional scalp punch biopsies, was collected from alopecia areata patients. CDR3 length: 13 amino acids. Germline lookup yields CDR1 SGHDT and CDR2 YYEEEE. Trimming left V 4 bases short and J 4 bases short, with 12 bases between. Isolated RNA was reverse transcribed into cDNA used as the sequencing template. Produced via immunoSEQ multiplex PCR; TCRdb's table is partial and in-frame only. The sample lists about 180,000 clones; around 58% were seen once.

The V gene is TRBV5-6, the J gene TRBJ2-7, with D perhaps TRBD1 (5 bases). Sequenced material: CD4+ T cells sorted from blood, taken at roughly week 55, from a patient treated with tofacitinib. The receptor comes from a human donor with alopecia areata. The CDR3 region has the DNA TGTGCCAGCAGCCCCGGCAGGGCTTACGAGCAGTACTTC. It encodes CASSPGRAYEQYF.